Listed here is a single T cell receptor beta chain. J was trimmed by 5 bases and V by 5 bases; bases with no gene match: 10. Germline V gene lookup returns CDR1 SGHVS and CDR2 FNYEAQ. The CDR3 is 15 amino acids. Assay used: immunoSEQ multiplex PCR; TCRdb lists only in-frame clones, some missing. The sample consists of more than 95,000 clones, 95% of them appearing once. The record originates from a study of technical replicates of blood from several donors. The sequence derives from a human donor in good health. Sequenced input: T cells isolated from PBMCs. The genes are TRBV7-6 and TRBJ1-1, with 8 bases aligning to TRBD1. CDR3 in amino acids: CASSNNQGARTEAFF. The CDR3 DNA reads as TGTGCCAGCAGCAATAATCAGGGGGCGAGGACTGAAGCTTTCTTT.